This T cell receptor beta chain was observed in a study of blood T cell repertoires in COVID-19. About the study: In each case, the material was cDNA or gDNA derived from T cells, B-cell-depleted T cells, or PBMCs.

Patients of the Seattle cohort, enrolled during active infection, were followed longitudinally. Trimming shortened V by 4 bases and J by 0 bases, and 10 bases separated the two germline ends. Germline V gives CDR1 MNHEY, CDR2 SMNVEV (reference sequence). The length of the CDR3 is 16 residues. Sequenced by immunoSEQ multiplex PCR; TCRdb stores in-frame clones only, minus some. Seen here are approximately 140,000 clones, roughly 84% observed once, and the top ten hold approximately 9%. This clonotype was sampled from a man aged 30-40 years with COVID-19, enrolled during active disease. The chain links TRBV27 to TRBJ2-6; D not certain. The sequencing sample was made of peripheral blood. The CDR3 coding sequence is TGTGCCAGCAGTTACATCTCGGGCTCTGGGGCCAACGTCCTGACTTTC. Translated: CASSYISGSGANVLTF.